A single sample gave rise to the 16 T cell receptor beta chains below, sequenced in a study of Ad26.COV2.S vaccination and SARS-CoV-2 variants. This table comes from immunoSEQ multiplex PCR, and its TCRdb copy is limited to in-frame clones, with some not included. The repertoire has some 180,000 clones, about 83% of them found once; the top ten carry more than 4.5%. This sample comprised peripheral blood, obtained after recovery from COVID-19. The receptors were sampled from a human donor who had recovered from COVID-19.

Here the CDR3 DNA reads TGTGCCATCAGTGAGTCCTGGGGGGGGAGCACAGATACGCAGTATTTT. Translation gives CAISESWGGSTDTQYF. The chain has TRBV10-3 and TRBJ2-3; 7 positions match TRBD2. V trimming: 0 bases; J trimming: 0 bases; junction bases outside the gene matches: 3. There are 16 residues in the CDR3. CDR1 ENHRY and CDR2 SYGVKD come from the germline V gene.

The rearrangement uses TRBV5-6 and TRBJ1-2; D is unclear. Trimming took 4 bases from V and 1 from J, leaving 5 bases between them. Per germline, CDR1 SGHDT and CDR2 YYEEEE. This CDR3 has 12 amino acids. CDR3 nucleotide sequence: TGTGCCAGCAGCACGAATAACTATGGCTACACCTTC. Translating it yields CASSTNNYGYTF. Full variable domain (remainder filled in from reference TRBV5-6 and TRBJ1-2): DAGVTQSPTHLIKTRGQQVTLRCSPKSGHDTVSWYQQALGQGPQFIFQYYEEEERQRGNFPDRFSGHQFPNYSSELNVNALLLGDSALYLCASSTNNYGYTFGSGTRLTVV.

The chain joins TRBV9 to TRBJ2-1; D not certain. The germline V gene encodes CDR1 SGDLS and CDR2 YYNGEE. V lost 4 bases to trimming and J lost 4 bases, with 12 bases between them. The CDR3 has 14 residues. The CDR3 nucleotides are TGTGCCAGCAGCTTATCAGACGGTTACAATGAGCAGTTCTTC. This translates into CASSLSDGYNEQFF.

The rearrangement links TRBV27 to TRBJ1-1; D is perhaps TRBD1 (6 bases). Trimming left V 5 bases short and J 8 bases short, with 15 bases between. Germline V gene lookup returns CDR1 MNHEY and CDR2 SMNVEV (reference sequence). The CDR3 sequence is 13 residues long. The CDR3 here is CASSPTRGYEAFF. In DNA form, the CDR3 reads TGTGCCAGCAGTCCCACTAGGGGGTACGAAGCTTTCTTT.

This chain uses TRBV9 with TRBJ1-3; D not certain. CDR3 length: 17 amino acids. The V gene's germline CDR1 is SGDLS and CDR2 YYNGEE. V was trimmed by 0 bases and J by 0 bases, leaving 13 bases between them. CDR3 nucleotides: TGTGCCAGCAGCGTAGGGGGAGCAGCCATCTCTGGAAACACCATATATTTT. Protein product: CASSVGGAAISGNTIYF.

This clone was recorded only once. The rearrangement links TRBV9 to TRBJ1-2; 9 nucleotides align to TRBD1. There are 16 residues in the CDR3. CDR1 is SGDLS and CDR2 is YYNGEE in the germline V gene. The V and J ends lost 4 bases and 5 bases, in that order; junction bases with no gene match: 12. The CDR3 is CASSRSTGQGGYGYTF. In DNA form, the CDR3 reads TGTGCCAGCAGCCGATCAACGGGACAGGGTGGATATGGCTACACCTTC.

This clone has a single count. The chain recombines TRBV5-6 with TRBJ1-3; D ambiguous. Germline CDR1 and CDR2: SGHDT and YYEEEE. The CDR3 consists of 14 residues. V was pared by 3 bases and J by 7 bases, with 14 bases between. The CDR3 protein is CASSSGRVANTIYF. In nucleotides, the CDR3 is TGTGCCAGCAGCTCCGGGCGGGTTGCGAACACCATATATTTT.

The chain is built from TRBV27 and TRBJ2-4; D is uncertain. This CDR3 region has 12 residues. V was trimmed by 6 bases and J by 2 bases, leaving 5 bases between them. CDR1 is MNHEY, CDR2 SMNVEV, per germline (reference sequence). In DNA form, the CDR3 reads TGTGCCAGCAGAGACCCCAAAAACATTCAGTACTTC. Amino acids: CASRDPKNIQYF.

The J gene is TRBJ2-1, the V gene TRBV30; D may correspond to TRBD1 or TRBD2 (6 bases each). Germline loops: CDR1 GTSNPN, CDR2 SVGIG (reference sequence). The V end lost 0 bases, the J end lost 8 bases, and 17 bases lay between the germline ends. The CDR3 totals 15 residues. CDR3: CAWSVTGAPRHEQFF. DNA of the CDR3: TGTGCCTGGAGTGTTACGGGGGCCCCCCGCCATGAGCAGTTCTTC.

The chain uses TRBV5-1 and TRBJ2-1; 7 bases agree with TRBD2. The J segment lost 0 bases and the V segment lost 1 base, leaving 4 bases of the junction unmatched. The germline V gene has CDR1 SGHRS and CDR2 YFSETQ. The CDR3 has 16 residues. The CDR3 DNA sequence: TGCGCCAGCAGCTTGAGTAGCGGGCCCTCCTACAATGAGCAGTTCTTC. Its protein product is CASSLSSGPSYNEQFF.

The chain combines TRBV5-1 with TRBJ1-4; the D gene is possibly TRBD1 (6 bases). Germline CDR1 is SGHRS and CDR2 is YFSETQ. Trimming removed 2 bases from V and 7 bases from J, with 9 bases in between. This CDR3 has 13 residues. The CDR3 is CASSFQGSEKLFF. In DNA, the CDR3 is TGCGCCAGCAGCTTTCAGGGGAGTGAAAAACTGTTTTTT.

The chain uses TRBV6-6 and TRBJ2-3, with unresolved D. The CDR3 covers 13 residues. Germline V gives CDR1 MNHNY, CDR2 SVGAGI (reference sequence). The V gene lost 6 bases and the J gene lost 4 bases, with 11 bases spanning the gap. CDR3 protein: CASRSNSADTQYF. In DNA, the CDR3 is TGTGCCAGCAGAAGCAATTCCGCAGATACGCAGTATTTT.

The rearrangement links TRBV14 to TRBJ2-1, with a possible D match to TRBD2 (6 bases). V lost 0 bases and J lost 7, with 10 bases in between. Per germline, CDR1 SGHDN and CDR2 FVKESK. The CDR3 has 14 amino acids. The CDR3 DNA is TGTGCCAGCAGCCAAGATGGAGGGATTAATGAGCAGTTCTTC. Amino acid sequence: CASSQDGGINEQFF.

The rearrangement links TRBV13 to TRBJ2-5; 9 bases are a match to TRBD2. The germline gives CDR1 PRHDT, CDR2 FYEKMQ (reference sequence). This CDR3 is 18 amino acids long. V lost 5 bases, J lost 4 bases, and 17 bases stayed unmatched. The DNA of the CDR3 is TGTGCCAGCAGCCGATATTCCATAGCGGGAGTAGATGGAGAGACCCAGTACTTC. Its translation is CASSRYSIAGVDGETQYF.

The chain employs TRBV3-1 (or the pseudogene TRBV3-2) and TRBJ1-6, with D uncertain. Germline values: CDR1 LGHDT, CDR2 YNNKEL (reference sequence). Trimming cost V 0 bases and J 7 bases, with 10 bases left between them. The CDR3 runs to 15 residues. CDR3 sequence: CASSQDGVGNSPLHF. DNA of the CDR3: TGTGCCAGCAGCCAAGATGGGGTCGGGAATTCACCCCTCCACTTT.

The genes are TRBV7-9 and TRBJ2-7, with D possibly TRBD2 on 5 matching bases. CDR3 size: 15 residues. V lost 6 bases and J lost 0, with 15 bases in between. Germline-derived CDR1 and CDR2 are SEHNR and FQNEAQ (reference sequence). In DNA, the CDR3 is TGTGCCAGCAGGCCCGCAGGAGGAAGCTCCTACGAGCAGTACTTC. Its translation is CASRPAGGSSYEQYF.